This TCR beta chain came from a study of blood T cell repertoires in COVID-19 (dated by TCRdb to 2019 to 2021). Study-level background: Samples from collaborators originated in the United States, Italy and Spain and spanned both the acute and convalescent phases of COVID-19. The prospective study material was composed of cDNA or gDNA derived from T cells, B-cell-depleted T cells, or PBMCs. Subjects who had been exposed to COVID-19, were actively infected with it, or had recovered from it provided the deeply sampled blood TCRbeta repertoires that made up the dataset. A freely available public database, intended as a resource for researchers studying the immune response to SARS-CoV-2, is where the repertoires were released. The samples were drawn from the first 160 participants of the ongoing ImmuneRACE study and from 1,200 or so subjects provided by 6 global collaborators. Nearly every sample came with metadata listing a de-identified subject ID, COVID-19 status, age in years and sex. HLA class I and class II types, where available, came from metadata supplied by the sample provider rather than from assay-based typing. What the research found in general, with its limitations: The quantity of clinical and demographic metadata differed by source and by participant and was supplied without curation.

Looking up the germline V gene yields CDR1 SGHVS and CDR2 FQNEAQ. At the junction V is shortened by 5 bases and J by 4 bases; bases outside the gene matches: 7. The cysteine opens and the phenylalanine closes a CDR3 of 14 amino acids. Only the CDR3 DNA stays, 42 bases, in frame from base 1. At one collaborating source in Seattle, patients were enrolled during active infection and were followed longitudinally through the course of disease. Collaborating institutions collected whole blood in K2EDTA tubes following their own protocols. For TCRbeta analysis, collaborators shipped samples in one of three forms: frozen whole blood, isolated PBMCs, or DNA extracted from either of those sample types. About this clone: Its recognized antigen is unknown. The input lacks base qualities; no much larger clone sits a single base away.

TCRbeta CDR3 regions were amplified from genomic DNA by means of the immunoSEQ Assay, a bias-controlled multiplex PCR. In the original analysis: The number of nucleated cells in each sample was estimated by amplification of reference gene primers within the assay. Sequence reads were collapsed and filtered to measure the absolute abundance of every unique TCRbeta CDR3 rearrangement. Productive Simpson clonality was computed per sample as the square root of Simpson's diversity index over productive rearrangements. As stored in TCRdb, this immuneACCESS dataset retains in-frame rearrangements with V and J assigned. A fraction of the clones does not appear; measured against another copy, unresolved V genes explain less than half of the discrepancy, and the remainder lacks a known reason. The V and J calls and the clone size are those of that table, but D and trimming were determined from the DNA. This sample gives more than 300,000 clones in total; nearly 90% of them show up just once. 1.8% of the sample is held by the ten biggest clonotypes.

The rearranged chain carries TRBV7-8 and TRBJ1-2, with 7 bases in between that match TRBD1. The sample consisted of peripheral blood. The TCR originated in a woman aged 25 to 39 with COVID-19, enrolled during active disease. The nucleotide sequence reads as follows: TGTGCCAGCAGCCCGGACAGGCGAACCTATGGCTACACCTTC. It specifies CASSPDRRTYGYTF.